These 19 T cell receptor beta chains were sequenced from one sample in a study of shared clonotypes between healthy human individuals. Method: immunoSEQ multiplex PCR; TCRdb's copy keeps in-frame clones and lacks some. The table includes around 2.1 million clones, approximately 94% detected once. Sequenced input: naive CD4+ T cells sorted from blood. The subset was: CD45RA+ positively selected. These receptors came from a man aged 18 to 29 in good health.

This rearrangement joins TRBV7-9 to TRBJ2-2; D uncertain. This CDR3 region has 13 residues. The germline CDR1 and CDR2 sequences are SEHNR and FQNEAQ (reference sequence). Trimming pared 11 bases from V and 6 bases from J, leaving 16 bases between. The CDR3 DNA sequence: TGTGCCCTCCTCGTGGGCCGCGCCGGGGAGCTGTTTTTT. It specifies CALLVGRAGELFF.

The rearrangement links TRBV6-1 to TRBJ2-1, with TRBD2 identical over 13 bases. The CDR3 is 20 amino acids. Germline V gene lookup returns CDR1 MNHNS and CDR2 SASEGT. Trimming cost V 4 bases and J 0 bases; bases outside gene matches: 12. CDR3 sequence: CASSGRLAGGIFSSYNEQFF. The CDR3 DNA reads TGTGCCAGCAGTGGGCGACTAGCGGGGGGCATTTTTAGCTCCTACAATGAGCAGTTCTTC.

The CDR3 DNA reads as TGTGCCAGCAGTTCGACAGGCGCTCGACTCACAGATACGCAGTATTTT. The encoded protein is CASSSTGARLTDTQYF. The chain uses TRBV28 and TRBJ2-3, with D possibly TRBD1 on 6 matching bases. V gave up 4 bases and J gave up 2 bases, with 16 bases separating them. Germline CDR1 is MDHEN and CDR2 is SYDVKM. The CDR3 has 16 residues.

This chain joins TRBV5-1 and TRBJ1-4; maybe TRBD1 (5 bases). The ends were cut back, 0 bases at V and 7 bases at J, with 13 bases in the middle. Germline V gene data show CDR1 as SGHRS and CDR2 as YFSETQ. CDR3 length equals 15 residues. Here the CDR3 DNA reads TGCGCCAGCAGCTTGGAGGGGTACGGGGTTGAAAAACTGTTTTTT. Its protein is CASSLEGYGVEKLFF. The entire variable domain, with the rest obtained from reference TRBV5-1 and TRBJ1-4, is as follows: KAGVTQTPRYLIKTRGQQVTLSCSPISGHRSVSWYQQTPGQGLQFLFEYFSETQRNKGNFPGRFSGRQFSNSRSEMNVSTLELGDSALYLCASSLEGYGVEKLFFGSGTQLSVL.

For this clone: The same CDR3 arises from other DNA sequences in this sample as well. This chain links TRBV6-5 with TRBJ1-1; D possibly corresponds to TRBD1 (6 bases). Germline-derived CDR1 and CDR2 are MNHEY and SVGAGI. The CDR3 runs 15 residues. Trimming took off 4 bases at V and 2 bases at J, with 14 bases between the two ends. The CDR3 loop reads CASSSRGLGNTEAFF. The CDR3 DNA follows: TGTGCCAGCAGTTCGAGGGGGTTAGGTAACACTGAAGCTTTCTTT.

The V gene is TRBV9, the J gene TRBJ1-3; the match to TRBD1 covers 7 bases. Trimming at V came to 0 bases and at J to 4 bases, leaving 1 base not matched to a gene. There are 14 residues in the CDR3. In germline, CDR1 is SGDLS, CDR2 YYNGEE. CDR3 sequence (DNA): TGTGCCAGCAGCGTAGGAGGGGGCGGAAACACCATATATTTT. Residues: CASSVGGGGNTIYF.

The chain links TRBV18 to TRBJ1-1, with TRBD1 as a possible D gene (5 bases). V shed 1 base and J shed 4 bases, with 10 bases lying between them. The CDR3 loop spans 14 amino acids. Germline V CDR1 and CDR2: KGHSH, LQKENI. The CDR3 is CASSPQGSRTEAFF. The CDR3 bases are TGTGCCAGCTCACCACAGGGGTCGCGCACTGAAGCTTTCTTT.

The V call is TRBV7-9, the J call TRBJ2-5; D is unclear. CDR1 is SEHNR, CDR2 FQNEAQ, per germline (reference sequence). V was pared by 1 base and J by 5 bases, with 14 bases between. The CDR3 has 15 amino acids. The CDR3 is CASSLVSGIKETQYF. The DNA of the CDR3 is TGTGCCAGCAGCTTAGTGTCCGGAATAAAGGAGACCCAGTACTTC.

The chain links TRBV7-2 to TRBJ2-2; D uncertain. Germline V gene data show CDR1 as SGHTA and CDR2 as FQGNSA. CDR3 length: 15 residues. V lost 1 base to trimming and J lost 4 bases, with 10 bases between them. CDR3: CASSLVSQFTGELFF. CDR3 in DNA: TGTGCCAGCAGCTTAGTTTCCCAGTTCACCGGGGAGCTGTTTTTT.

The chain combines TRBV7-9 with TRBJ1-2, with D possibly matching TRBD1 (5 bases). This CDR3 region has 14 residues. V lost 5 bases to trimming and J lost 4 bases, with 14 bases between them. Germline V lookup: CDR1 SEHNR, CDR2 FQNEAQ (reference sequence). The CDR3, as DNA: TGTGCCAGCAGCCCCCCGGGACTCAGCTATGGCTACACCTTC. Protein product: CASSPPGLSYGYTF.

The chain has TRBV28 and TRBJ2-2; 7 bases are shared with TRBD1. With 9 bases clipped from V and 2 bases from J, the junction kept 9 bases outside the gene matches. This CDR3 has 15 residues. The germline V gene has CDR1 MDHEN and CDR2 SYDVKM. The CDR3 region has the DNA TGTGCCAGTTACCCAGGGGGTGAAAACACCGGGGAGCTGTTTTTT. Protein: CASYPGGENTGELFF.

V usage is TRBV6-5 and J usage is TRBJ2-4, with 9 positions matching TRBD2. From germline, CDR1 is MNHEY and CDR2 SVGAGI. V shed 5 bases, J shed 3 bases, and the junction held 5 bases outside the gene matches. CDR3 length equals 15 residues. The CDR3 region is CASSQLAGGKNIQYF. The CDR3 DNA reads TGTGCCAGCAGTCAACTAGCGGGTGGCAAAAACATTCAGTACTTC.

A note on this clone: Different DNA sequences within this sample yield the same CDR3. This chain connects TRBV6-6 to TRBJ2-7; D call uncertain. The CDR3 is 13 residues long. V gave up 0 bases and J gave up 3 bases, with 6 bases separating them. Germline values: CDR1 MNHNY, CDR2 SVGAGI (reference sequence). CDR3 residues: CASSYSTDYEQYF. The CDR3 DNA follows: TGTGCCAGCAGTTACTCAACCGACTACGAGCAGTACTTC.

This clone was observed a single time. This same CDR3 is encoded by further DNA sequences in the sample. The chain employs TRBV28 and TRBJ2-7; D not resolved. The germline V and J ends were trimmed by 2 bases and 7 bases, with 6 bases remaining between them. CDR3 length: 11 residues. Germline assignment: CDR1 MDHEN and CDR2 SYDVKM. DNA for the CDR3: TGTGCCAGCAGTTTAGGACGGGAGCAGTACTTC. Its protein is CASSLGREQYF.

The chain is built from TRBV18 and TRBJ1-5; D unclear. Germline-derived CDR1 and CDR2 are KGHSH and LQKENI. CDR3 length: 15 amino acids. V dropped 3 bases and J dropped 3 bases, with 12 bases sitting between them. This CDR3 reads CASSPAGRTNQPQHF. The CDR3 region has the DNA TGTGCCAGCTCACCGGCAGGACGGACCAATCAGCCCCAGCATTTT. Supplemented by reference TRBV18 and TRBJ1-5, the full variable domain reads NAGVMQNPRHLVRRRGQEARLRCSPMKGHSHVYWYRQLPEEGLKFMVYLQKENIIDESGMPKERFSAEFPKEGPSILRIQQVVRGDSAAYFCASSPAGRTNQPQHFGDGTRLSIL.

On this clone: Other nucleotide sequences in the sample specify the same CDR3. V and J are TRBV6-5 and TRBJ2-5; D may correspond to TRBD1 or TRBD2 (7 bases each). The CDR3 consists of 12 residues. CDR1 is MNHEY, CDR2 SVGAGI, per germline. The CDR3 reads CASTGRGETQYF. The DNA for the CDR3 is TGTGCTTCGACAGGGAGGGGAGAGACCCAGTACTTC.

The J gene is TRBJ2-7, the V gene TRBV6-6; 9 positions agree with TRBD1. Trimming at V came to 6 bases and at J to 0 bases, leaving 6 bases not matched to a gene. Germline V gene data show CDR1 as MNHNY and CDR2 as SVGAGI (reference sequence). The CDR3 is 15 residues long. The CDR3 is CASREGQGISYEQYF. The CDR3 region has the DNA TGTGCCAGCAGGGAGGGACAGGGAATCTCCTACGAGCAGTACTTC.

Here the CDR3 reads CASSPSTGLGEKLFF. As DNA, the CDR3 is TGTGCCAGCTCACCGTCGACGGGGCTCGGTGAAAAACTGTTTTTT. The rearrangement links TRBV18 to TRBJ1-4, with D maybe TRBD1 (5 bases). This CDR3 is 15 amino acids long. CDR1 KGHSH and CDR2 LQKENI come from the germline V gene. V lost 3 bases and J 7 bases, leaving 15 bases between the germline ends. Supplemented by reference TRBV18 and TRBJ1-4, the full variable domain reads NAGVMQNPRHLVRRRGQEARLRCSPMKGHSHVYWYRQLPEEGLKFMVYLQKENIIDESGMPKERFSAEFPKEGPSILRIQQVVRGDSAAYFCASSPSTGLGEKLFFGSGTQLSVL.

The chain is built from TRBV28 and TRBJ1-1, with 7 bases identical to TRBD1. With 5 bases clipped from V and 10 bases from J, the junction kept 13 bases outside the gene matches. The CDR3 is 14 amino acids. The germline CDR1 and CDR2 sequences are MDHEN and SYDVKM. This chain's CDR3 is CASSQQGRGLGAFF. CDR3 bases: TGTGCCAGCAGTCAACAGGGCAGGGGGTTGGGAGCTTTCTTT.